The rows below give T cell receptor beta chains drawn from one sample of a study of cytomegalovirus exposure and HLA in healthy donors. The data were produced by immunoSEQ multiplex PCR, yet TCRdb's version contains in-frame clones alone and is incomplete. The repertoire table contains around 210,000 clones. Sequencing input: PBMCs. The receptors originated from a woman in her 30s in good health and CMV-seropositive. CDR3s leave out the opening cysteine and the closing phenylalanine or tryptophan. The D gene is left open where the match is weak.

>TRBV5-6|13|TRBJ1-1|NA
ASSFLGGAGTEAF
>TRBV9|12|TRBJ1-2|NA
ASAPPSANYGYT
>TRBV29-1|11|TRBJ2-1|TRBD1
SVEGDSYNEQF
>TRBV6-4|12|TRBJ1-2|NA
ASSDWNSHRGYT
>TRBV4-1|18|TRBJ1-5|TRBD1
ASSQYRDRGEHKDRQPQH
>TRBV27|12|TRBJ2-7|TRBD1
ASSLKGTGDEQY
>TRBV27|12|TRBJ1-5|NA
ASSLLGGSQPQH
>TRBV4-1|13|TRBJ2-7|TRBD1
ASSPGQGGSYEQY
>TRBV9|12|TRBJ2-7|NA
ASSDGGNSYEQY
>TRBV4-3|13|TRBJ1-1|NA
ASSRNRGRFTEAF
>TRBV11-2|9|TRBJ2-7|NA
ASTVFHEQY
>TRBV12-5|16|TRBJ2-3|TRBD1
ASGLAAIGGAGTDTQY
>TRBV5-4|11|TRBJ1-1|NA
ASSPNLGGLAF
>TRBV28|15|TRBJ2-3|TRBD1
ASSSGTVISSTDTQY
>TRBV29-1|11|TRBJ1-1|NA
SVQGRVNTEAF